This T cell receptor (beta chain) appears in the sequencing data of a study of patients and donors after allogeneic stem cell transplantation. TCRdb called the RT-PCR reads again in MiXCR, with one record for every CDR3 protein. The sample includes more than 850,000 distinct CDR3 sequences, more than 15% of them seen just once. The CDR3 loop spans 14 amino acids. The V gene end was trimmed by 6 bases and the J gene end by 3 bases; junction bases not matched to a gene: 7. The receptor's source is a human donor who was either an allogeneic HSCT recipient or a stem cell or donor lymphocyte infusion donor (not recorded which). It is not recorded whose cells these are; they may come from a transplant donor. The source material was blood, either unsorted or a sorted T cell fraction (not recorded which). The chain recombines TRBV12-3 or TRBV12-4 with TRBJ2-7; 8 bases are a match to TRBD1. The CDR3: CASSPIQGVYEQYF. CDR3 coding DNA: TGTGCCAGCAGCCCGATACAGGGGGTCTACGAGCAGTACTTC.